Following are 25 T cell receptor beta chains from one sample sequenced in a study of graft-versus-host responses after intestinal transplantation. Using immunoSEQ multiplex PCR, the repertoire was profiled, and TCRdb retains in-frame clones only, with some absent. In the table there are more than 80,000 clones, 88% of which are singletons. The antigens of these receptors remain unknown. The sequenced sample was unstimulated CD4+ T cells sorted from spleen or lymph node cells, obtained before transplant. The origin of the receptors is a human donor who was the organ donor for an intestinal transplant.

The rearrangement joins TRBV18 to TRBJ1-1; D remains unclear. Trimming left V 2 bases short and J 0 bases short, with 7 bases between. CDR1 and CDR2 from the germline V gene are KGHSH and LQKENI. This CDR3 is built from 14 residues. The CDR3 nucleotides read TGTGCCAGCTCACCAGAGCGGATGAACACTGAAGCTTTCTTT. Translating gives CASSPERMNTEAFF.

This chain uses TRBV15 with TRBJ2-7, with D tentatively TRBD2 (5 bases). Per the germline V gene, CDR1 is LNHNV and CDR2 is YYDKDF (reference sequence). The CDR3 runs to 14 residues. The ends were cut back, 0 bases at V and 6 bases at J, with 12 bases in the middle. This chain's CDR3 is CATSRDVTRPEQYF. The CDR3, as DNA: TGTGCCACCAGCAGAGACGTTACTAGACCCGAGCAGTACTTC.

The chain links TRBV7-9 to TRBJ1-1; tentatively, D is TRBD1 (6 bases). Trimming removed 7 bases at V and 4 bases at J, with 16 bases between. This CDR3 comprises 14 residues. Germline CDR1 SEHNR, CDR2 FQNEAQ (reference sequence). The CDR3 nucleotides read TGTGCCAGCATCCCGGGGAGGGGGGGCACTGAAGCTTTCTTT. It encodes CASIPGRGGTEAFF.

The rearrangement links TRBV4-3 to TRBJ2-2; D is unclear. Germline V gene lookup returns CDR1 LGHNA and CDR2 YSLEER. CDR3 length: 16 residues. Deletions cut 1 base from V and 0 bases from J, with 9 bases between. The chain's CDR3 is CASSQGSSANTGELFF. CDR3 nucleotides: TGCGCCAGCAGCCAAGGGTCGAGCGCGAACACCGGGGAGCTGTTTTTT.

This rearrangement joins TRBV7-9 to TRBJ2-7; 12 bases fit TRBD1. With 1 base clipped from V and 4 bases from J, the junction kept 5 bases outside the gene matches. The V gene's germline CDR1 is SEHNR and CDR2 FQNEAQ (reference sequence). The CDR3 is 16 amino acids. The CDR3 here is CASSLGLGQGAYEQYF. DNA of the CDR3: TGTGCCAGCAGCTTAGGATTGGGACAGGGGGCTTACGAGCAGTACTTC.

This sequence joins TRBV5-1 and TRBJ2-5; TRBD2 aligns across 7 bases. The ends lost 4 bases at V and 4 bases at J; junction bases unmatched: 10. The germline CDR1 and CDR2 sequences are SGHRS and YFSETQ. CDR3 length: 15 residues. CDR3 protein: CASSRGGGPIETQYF. As DNA, the CDR3 is TGCGCCAGCAGCCGCGGGGGTGGCCCTATAGAGACCCAGTACTTC.

The DNA of the CDR3 is TGCGCCACCTCGGGACTAGCGGTCCGGGAGACCCAGTACTTC. It encodes CATSGLAVRETQYF. The chain links TRBV10-2 to TRBJ2-5; TRBD2 agrees at 11 bases. Germline values: CDR1 WSHSY, CDR2 SAAADI. V lost 10 bases and J lost 5; bases outside the gene matches: 9. The CDR3 loop spans 14 amino acids.

The genes are TRBV7-8 and TRBJ2-5; tentatively, D is TRBD2 (6 bases). In germline, CDR1 is SGHVS, CDR2 FQNEAQ. This CDR3 has 14 amino acids. Trimming removed 4 bases from V and 1 base from J, with 10 bases in between. The chain's CDR3 is CASSYTRGQETQYF. CDR3 bases: TGTGCCAGCAGCTACACGCGGGGCCAAGAGACCCAGTACTTC.

This chain links TRBV4-3 with TRBJ2-5, with D hard to call. The ends were cut back, 4 bases at V and 5 bases at J, with 11 bases in the middle. This CDR3 region has 13 residues. From germline, CDR1 is LGHNA and CDR2 YSLEER. CDR3 in DNA: TGCGCCAGCAGCCGATGGGCTTGGGAGACCCAGTACTTC. This translates into CASSRWAWETQYF.

The chain carries TRBV28 and TRBJ1-5; D is unclear. Germline assignment: CDR1 MDHEN and CDR2 SYDVKM. Trimming stripped 6 bases from V and 6 bases from J, with 12 bases between. The CDR3 consists of 13 residues. CDR3 DNA sequence: TGTGCCAGCAGGTCTCATTCGGGTCAGCCCCAGCATTTT. Amino acid sequence: CASRSHSGQPQHF.

The chain has TRBV7-6 and TRBJ2-5, with 13 bases aligning to TRBD2. The germline gives CDR1 SGHVS, CDR2 FNYEAQ. Germline trimming cut 5 bases from V and 5 bases from J; bases unmatched to any gene: 5. This CDR3 contains 15 residues. CDR3 sequence (DNA): TGTGCCAGCAGCAGACTAGCGGGGGGTCACGAGACCCAGTACTTC. Translating gives CASSRLAGGHETQYF. The full variable domain, rest sourced from reference TRBV7-6 and TRBJ2-5, is GAGVSQSPRYKVTKRGQDVALRCDPISGHVSLYWYRQALGQGPEFLTYFNYEAQQDKSGLPNDRFSAERPEGSISTLTIQRTEQRDSAMYRCASSRLAGGHETQYFGPGTRLLVL.

The V gene is TRBV7-3, the J gene TRBJ2-1; 8 positions match TRBD1. CDR3 length: 13 residues. CDR1 SGHTA and CDR2 FQGTGA come from the germline V gene. After removal of 6 bases from V and 9 bases from J, the junction contained 7 bases not matched to a gene. Written as DNA, the CDR3 is TGTGCCAGCAGAGGACAGGGTGTCGGTGAGCAGTTCTTC. Encoded protein: CASRGQGVGEQFF.

The rearrangement links TRBV2 to TRBJ2-7, with 11 bases that match TRBD2. Germline V CDR1 and CDR2: SNHLY, FYNNEI. After removal of 6 bases from V and 2 bases from J, the junction contained 9 bases not matched to a gene. The CDR3 loop spans 16 amino acids. The CDR3 reads CASRLNLAGGPYEQYF. CDR3 sequence (DNA): TGTGCCAGCAGACTGAATTTAGCGGGGGGGCCCTACGAGCAGTACTTC.

The genes are TRBV10-3 and TRBJ2-1; 10 bases line up with TRBD1. The CDR3 has 15 amino acids. CDR1 and CDR2 from the germline V gene are ENHRY and SYGVKD. V lost 5 bases, J lost 6 bases, and 7 bases stayed unmatched. Written as DNA, the CDR3 is TGTGCCATCAGTCCCCGGGACAGGGGTGGCAATGAGCAGTTCTTC. As protein: CAISPRDRGGNEQFF.

J is TRBJ2-3 and V is TRBV5-1, with D uncertain. The CDR3 runs 14 residues. Germline loops: CDR1 SGHRS, CDR2 YFSETQ. The V end was cut by 3 bases, the J end by 2 bases, with 10 bases between. CDR3 loop: CASSSLAATDTQYF. CDR3 DNA: TGCGCCAGCAGCTCCTTAGCAGCCACAGATACGCAGTATTTT.

Remarks on this clone: A read error may account for a junction end that differs from germline. The chain's CDR3 is CASSPQHGGETQYF. DNA for the CDR3: TGTGCTAGCAGCCCCCAGCACGGGGGGGAGACCCAGTACTTC. The J gene is TRBJ2-5, the V gene TRBV7-7, with TRBD2 matching over 7 bases. Germline V lookup: CDR1 SSHAT, CDR2 FNYEAQ (reference sequence). There are 14 residues in the CDR3.

The chain links TRBV4-1 to TRBJ2-7, with 7 bases identical to TRBD1. V gave up 2 bases and J gave up 0 bases; unmatched junction bases: 4. The CDR3 has 15 residues. Per the germline V gene, CDR1 is MGHRA and CDR2 is YSYEKL. The CDR3 region is CASSQWDSRSYEQYF. CDR3 DNA sequence: TGCGCCAGCAGCCAATGGGACAGCCGCTCCTACGAGCAGTACTTC.

This clone showed up just once. The chain carries TRBV7-2 and TRBJ2-1; 9 nucleotides agree with TRBD2. The J segment lost 3 bases and the V segment lost 1 base, leaving 1 base of the junction unmatched. The germline gives CDR1 SGHTA, CDR2 FQGNSA. This CDR3 is built from 15 residues. The CDR3 sequence is CASSLVTSGYNEQFF. The CDR3 region has the DNA TGTGCCAGCAGCTTAGTGACTAGCGGCTACAATGAGCAGTTCTTC. The full variable domain, rest sourced from reference TRBV7-2 and TRBJ2-1, is GAGVSQSPSNKVTEKGKDVELRCDPISGHTALYWYRQSLGQGLEFLIYFQGNSAPDKSGLPSDRFSAERTGGSVSTLTIQRTQQEDSAVYLCASSLVTSGYNEQFFGPGTRLTVL.

The rearrangement uses TRBV11-3 and TRBJ1-6; 8 positions agree with TRBD1. Per germline, CDR1 SGHNT and CDR2 YENEEA. The trim removed 5 bases at V and 15 bases at J, leaving 9 bases unmatched. The CDR3 is 13 amino acids. The DNA for the CDR3 is TGTGCCAGCAGCGGCAGGGGGCCCCCTGGCCTCCACTTT. Amino acid sequence: CASSGRGPPGLHF.

The V gene is TRBV27, the J gene TRBJ2-7; D remains unclear. This CDR3 has 14 residues. Between the trimmed V and J ends, which lost 0 bases and 6 bases, there was a span of 12 bases. CDR1 is MNHEY and CDR2 is SMNVEV in the germline V gene (reference sequence). The CDR3 DNA is TGTGCCAGCAGTTTATCGCGCCTAGTGCCCGAGCAGTACTTC. Translation gives CASSLSRLVPEQYF.

The rearrangement links TRBV28 to TRBJ1-5, with D maybe TRBD1 (6 bases). Trimming pared 6 bases from V and 5 bases from J, leaving 14 bases between. There are 14 residues in the CDR3. Per the germline V gene, CDR1 is MDHEN and CDR2 is SYDVKM. As DNA, the CDR3 is TGTGCCAGCAGCTCGTGGGGGCTTGATCAGCCCCAGCATTTT. It encodes CASSSWGLDQPQHF.

This clone has a single count. The chain carries TRBV5-6 and TRBJ1-1; D is undetermined. Germline V gene data show CDR1 as SGHDT and CDR2 as YYEEEE. With 4 bases removed from V and 0 bases from J, the gap between germline ends came to 10 bases. This CDR3 has 14 residues. DNA for the CDR3: TGTGCCAGCAGCCCCGTTTCGGTGAACACTGAAGCTTTCTTT. Translated: CASSPVSVNTEAFF.

The J gene is TRBJ2-3, the V gene TRBV11-3; possibly TRBD1 for D (6 bases). V was pared by 5 bases and J by 0 bases, with 12 bases between. This CDR3 has 15 residues. Germline loops: CDR1 SGHNT, CDR2 YENEEA. CDR3 coding DNA: TGTGCCAGCAGCCACAGGGCCCTTAGCACAGATACGCAGTATTTT. As protein: CASSHRALSTDTQYF. The whole variable domain, remainder taken from reference TRBV11-3 and TRBJ2-3, is EAGVVQSPRYKIIEKKQPVAFWCNPISGHNTLYWYLQNLGQGPELLIRYENEEAVDDSQLPKDRFSAERLKGVDSTLKIQPAELGDSAVYLCASSHRALSTDTQYFGPGTRLTVL.

The chain combines TRBV5-1 with TRBJ2-5, with 7 positions matching TRBD1. Germline assignment: CDR1 SGHRS and CDR2 YFSETQ. V was clipped by 2 bases and J by 4 bases; unmatched bases: 8. The CDR3 runs to 15 residues. As DNA, the CDR3 is TGCGCCAGCAGCTTCACAGGGGAAGGGTCAGAGACCCAGTACTTC. Translation gives CASSFTGEGSETQYF.

J is TRBJ2-2 and V is TRBV29-1; no definite D call. V was pared by 3 bases and J by 3 bases, with 11 bases between. The CDR3 contains 14 residues. Germline assignment: CDR1 SQVTM and CDR2 ANQGSEA. The CDR3 region has the DNA TGCAGCGTTGATGGGCCCTTGGACACCGGGGAGCTGTTTTTT. This gives the protein CSVDGPLDTGELFF.